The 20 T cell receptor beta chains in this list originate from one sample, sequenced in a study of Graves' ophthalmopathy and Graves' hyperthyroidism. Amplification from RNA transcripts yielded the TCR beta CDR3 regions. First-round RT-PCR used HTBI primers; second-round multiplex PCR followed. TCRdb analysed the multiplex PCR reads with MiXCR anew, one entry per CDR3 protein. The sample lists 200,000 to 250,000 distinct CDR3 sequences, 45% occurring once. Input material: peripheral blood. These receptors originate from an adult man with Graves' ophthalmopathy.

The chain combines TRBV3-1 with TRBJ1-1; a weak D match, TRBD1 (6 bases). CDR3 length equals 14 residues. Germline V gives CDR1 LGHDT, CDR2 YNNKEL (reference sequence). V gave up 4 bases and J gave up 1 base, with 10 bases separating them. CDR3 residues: CASSPLTGNTEAFF. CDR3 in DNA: TGTGCCAGCAGCCCGTTGACAGGGAACACTGAAGCTTTCTTT.

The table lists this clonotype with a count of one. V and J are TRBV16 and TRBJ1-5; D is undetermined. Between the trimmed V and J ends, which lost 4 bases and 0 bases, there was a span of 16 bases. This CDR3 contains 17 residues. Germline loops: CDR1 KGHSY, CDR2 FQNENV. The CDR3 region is CASSLPWSVYSNQPQHF. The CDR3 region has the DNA TGTGCCAGCAGCCTCCCTTGGTCAGTCTATAGCAATCAGCCCCAGCATTTT.

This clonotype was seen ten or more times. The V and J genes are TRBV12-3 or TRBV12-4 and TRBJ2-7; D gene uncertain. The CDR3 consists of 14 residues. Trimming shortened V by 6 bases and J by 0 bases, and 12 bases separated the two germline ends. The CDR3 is CASRLDDTSYEQYF. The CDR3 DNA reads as TGTGCCAGCAGACTGGACGACACCTCCTACGAGCAGTACTTC.

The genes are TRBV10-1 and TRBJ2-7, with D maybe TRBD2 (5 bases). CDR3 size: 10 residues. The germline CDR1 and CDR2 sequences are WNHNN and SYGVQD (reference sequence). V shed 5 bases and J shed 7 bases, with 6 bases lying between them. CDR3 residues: CASSSGEQYF. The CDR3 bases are TGCGCCAGCAGTTCGGGAGAGCAGTACTTC.

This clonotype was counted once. CDR3 region: CSTLLGQQETQYF. The CDR3 bases are TGCAGTACTCTCCTGGGGCAACAAGAGACCCAGTACTTC. The chain carries TRBV20-1 and TRBJ2-5, with D perhaps matching TRBD1 (5 bases). The germline V and J ends were trimmed by 8 bases and 2 bases, with 15 bases remaining between them. The CDR3 consists of 13 residues. Per the germline V gene, CDR1 is DFQATT and CDR2 is SNEGSKA (reference sequence).

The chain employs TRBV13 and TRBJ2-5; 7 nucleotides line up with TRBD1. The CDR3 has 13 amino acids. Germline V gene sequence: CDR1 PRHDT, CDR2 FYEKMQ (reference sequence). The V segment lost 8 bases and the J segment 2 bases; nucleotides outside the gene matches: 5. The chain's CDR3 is CASRQGGQETQYF. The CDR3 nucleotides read TGTGCCAGCCGACAGGGCGGACAAGAGACCCAGTACTTC.

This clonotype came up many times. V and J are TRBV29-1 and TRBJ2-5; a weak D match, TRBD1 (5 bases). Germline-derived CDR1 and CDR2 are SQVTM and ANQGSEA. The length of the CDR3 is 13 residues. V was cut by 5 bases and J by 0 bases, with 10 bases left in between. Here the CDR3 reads CSVRRQNQETQYF. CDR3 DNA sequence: TGCAGCGTTCGCAGACAGAACCAAGAGACCCAGTACTTC.

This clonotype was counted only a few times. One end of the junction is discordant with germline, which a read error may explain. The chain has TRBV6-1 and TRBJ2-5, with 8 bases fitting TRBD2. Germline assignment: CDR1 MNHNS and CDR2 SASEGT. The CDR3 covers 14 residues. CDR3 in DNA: TGTGCCAGCGGTGAATGGGTCAGCGGGGGGACCCAGTACTTC. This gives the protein CASGEWVSGGTQYF.

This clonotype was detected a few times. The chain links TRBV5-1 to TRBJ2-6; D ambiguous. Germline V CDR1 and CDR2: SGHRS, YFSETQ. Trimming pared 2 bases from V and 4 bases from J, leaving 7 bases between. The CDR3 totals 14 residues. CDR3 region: CASSFGSGANVLTF. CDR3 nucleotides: TGCGCCAGCAGCTTCGGGTCCGGGGCCAACGTCCTGACTTTC.

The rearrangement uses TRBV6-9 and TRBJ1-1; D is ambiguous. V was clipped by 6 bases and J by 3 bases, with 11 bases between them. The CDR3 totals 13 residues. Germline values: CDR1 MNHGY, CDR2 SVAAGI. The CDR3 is CASRQPVDTEAFF. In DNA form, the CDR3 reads TGTGCCAGCAGACAGCCGGTGGACACTGAAGCTTTCTTT.

The CDR3 sequence: CASSQVSRETQYF. The CDR3 coding sequence is TGCGCCAGCAGCCAAGTTTCTCGGGAGACCCAGTACTTC. The chain couples TRBV4-1 to TRBJ2-5, with D hard to call. Germline V lookup: CDR1 MGHRA, CDR2 YSYEKL. V dropped 1 base and J dropped 5 bases, with 8 bases sitting between them. The CDR3 has 13 residues.

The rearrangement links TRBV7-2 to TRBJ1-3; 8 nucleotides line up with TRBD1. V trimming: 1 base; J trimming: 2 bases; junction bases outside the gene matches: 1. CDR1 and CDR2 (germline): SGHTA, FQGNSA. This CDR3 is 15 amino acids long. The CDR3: CASSLDRGTGNTIYF. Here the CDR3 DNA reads TGTGCCAGCAGCTTAGACAGGGGGACTGGAAACACCATATATTTT. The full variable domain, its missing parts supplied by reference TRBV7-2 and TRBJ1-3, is GAGVSQSPSNKVTEKGKDVELRCDPISGHTALYWYRQSLGQGLEFLIYFQGNSAPDKSGLPSDRFSAERTGGSVSTLTIQRTQQEDSAVYLCASSLDRGTGNTIYFGEGSWLTVV.

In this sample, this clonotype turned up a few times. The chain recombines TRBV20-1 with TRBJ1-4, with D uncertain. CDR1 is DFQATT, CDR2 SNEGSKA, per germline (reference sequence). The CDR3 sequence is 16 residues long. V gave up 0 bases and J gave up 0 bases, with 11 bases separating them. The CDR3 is CSARDSNGATNEKLFF. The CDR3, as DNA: TGCAGTGCTAGAGATTCCAACGGTGCAACTAATGAAAAACTGTTTTTT.

CDR3 nucleotide sequence: TGTGCCATCAGTGAGTCAGGAACGGGAGACTCCTACGAGCAGTACTTC. The encoded protein is CAISESGTGDSYEQYF. V and J are TRBV10-3 and TRBJ2-7; a possible D gene is TRBD2 (6 bases). V was cut by 0 bases and J by 0 bases, with 12 bases left in between. The CDR3 loop spans 16 amino acids. From germline, CDR1 is ENHRY and CDR2 SYGVKD.

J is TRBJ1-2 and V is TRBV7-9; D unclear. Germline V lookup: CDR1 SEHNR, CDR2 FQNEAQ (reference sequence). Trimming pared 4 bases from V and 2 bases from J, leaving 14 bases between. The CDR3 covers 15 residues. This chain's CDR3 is CASSSTDAPNYGYTF. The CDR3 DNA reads TGTGCCAGCAGCTCCACGGACGCCCCAAACTATGGCTACACCTTC.

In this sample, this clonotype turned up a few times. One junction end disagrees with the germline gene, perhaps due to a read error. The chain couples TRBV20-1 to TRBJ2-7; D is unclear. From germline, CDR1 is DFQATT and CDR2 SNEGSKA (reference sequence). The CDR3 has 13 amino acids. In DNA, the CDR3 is TGCAGTGCCAGAGTGGGCGCTGGTTACGAGCAGTACTTC. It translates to CSARVGAGYEQYF.

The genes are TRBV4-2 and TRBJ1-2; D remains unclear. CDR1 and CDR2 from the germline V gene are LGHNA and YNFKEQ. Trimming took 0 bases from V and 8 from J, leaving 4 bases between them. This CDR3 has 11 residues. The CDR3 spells CASSQEGGYTF. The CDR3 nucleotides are TGTGCCAGCAGCCAAGAAGGAGGCTACACCTTC.

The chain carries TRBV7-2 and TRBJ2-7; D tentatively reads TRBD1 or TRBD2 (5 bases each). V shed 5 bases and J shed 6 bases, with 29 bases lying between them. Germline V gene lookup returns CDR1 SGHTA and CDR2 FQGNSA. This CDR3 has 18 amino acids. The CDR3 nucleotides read TGTGCCAGCAGCCCGTTAGCTTCTAGGGCAGGGAGACCGGGCGAGCAGTACTTC. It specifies CASSPLASRAGRPGEQYF.

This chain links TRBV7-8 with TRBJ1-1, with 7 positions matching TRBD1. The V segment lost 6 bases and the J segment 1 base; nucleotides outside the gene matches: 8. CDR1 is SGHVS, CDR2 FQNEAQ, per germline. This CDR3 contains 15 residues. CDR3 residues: CASSLLGQENTEAFF. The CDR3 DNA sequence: TGTGCCAGCAGTCTATTAGGACAGGAGAACACTGAAGCTTTCTTT.

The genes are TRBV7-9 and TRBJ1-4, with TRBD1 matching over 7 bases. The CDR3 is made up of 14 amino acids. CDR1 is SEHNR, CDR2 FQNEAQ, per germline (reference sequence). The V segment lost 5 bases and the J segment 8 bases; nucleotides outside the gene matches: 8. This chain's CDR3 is CASSPDRVGEKLFF. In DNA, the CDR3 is TGTGCCAGCAGCCCCGACAGGGTCGGCGAAAAACTGTTTTTT.